A selection of T cell receptor beta chains follows, all from one sample in a study of CD8 T cells in ankylosing spondylitis. TCRdb re-analysed the 5' RACE reads in MiXCR, keeping a single row per CDR3 protein. The table lists some 450,000 distinct CDR3 sequences, 17% of them singletons, with 0.85% to 1.3% in the top ten. The sequencing input was blood, either unsorted or a sorted T cell fraction (not recorded which). The source of these receptors is a male donor with ankylosing spondylitis. CDR3s include the opening cysteine and the closing phenylalanine or tryptophan. The order of the fields is clone size, J gene, D gene, CDR3 length, V gene, CDR3 DNA, CDR3 protein. The D gene is left open where the match is weak. Clone size is not always given. Where it is, it says once, few, many or a class for expanded clones.

>-|TRBJ2-1|-|13|TRBV10-3
TGTGCCATCAGCCCCGCGAGTTCTGATGAGCAGTTCTTC
CAISPASSDEQFF
>-|TRBJ2-7|-|15|TRBV21-1
TGTGCCAGCAGCGCTACAGGGAAGGAGTCCTACGAGCAGTACTTC
CASSATGKESYEQYF
>-|TRBJ2-1|-|16|TRBV7-3
TGTGCCAGCAGCTTAACCCACAGGCCCTCCTACAATGAGCAGTTCTTC
CASSLTHRPSYNEQFF
>few|TRBJ2-7|-|12|TRBV20-1
TGCAGTGCTTCTGACAAGTCCTACGAGCAGTACTTC
CSASDKSYEQYF
>-|TRBJ2-1|TRBD1|15|TRBV9
TGTGCCAGCAGCTCAGAGGGGACAGGCTACAATGAGCAGTTCTTC
CASSSEGTGYNEQFF
>-|TRBJ2-1|TRBD2|15|TRBV6-1
TGTGCCAGCAGTGAAGCTAGCGGGGGGGCAGGTGAGCAGTTCTTC
CASSEASGGAGEQFF
>few|TRBJ1-4|TRBD1|15|TRBV7-9
TGTGCCAGCAGCCCTCAGGGGGCGAAAAATGAAAAACTGTTTTTT
CASSPQGAKNEKLFF
>-|TRBJ2-2|-|13|TRBV7-2
TGTGCCAGCAGCTCCCGGGGCACCGGGGAGCTGTTTTTT
CASSSRGTGELFF
>few|TRBJ1-1|-|17|TRBV11-2
TGTGCCAGCAGCTTAGTACGACAGGTCCCCTTGGACACTGAAGCTTTCTTT
CASSLVRQVPLDTEAFF
>few|TRBJ2-1|TRBD2|14|TRBV3-1
TGTGCCAGCAGAAGTCTAGCGGGGGACAATGAGCAGTTCTTC
CASRSLAGDNEQFF
>-|TRBJ2-2|TRBD2|18|TRBV7-3
TGTGCCAGCAGCACCCAGTTAGCGGGGCGCCACGGCACCGGGGAGCTGTTTTTT
CASSTQLAGRHGTGELFF
>few|TRBJ1-1|-|13|TRBV6-5
TGTGCCAGCAGTTACCTCCCGAACACTGAAGCTTTCTTT
CASSYLPNTEAFF
>few|TRBJ2-7|TRBD2|14|TRBV12-3/TRBV12-4
TGTGCCAGCAGTTTCAGGACTAGCGGGGACGAGCAGTACTTC
CASSFRTSGDEQYF
>-|TRBJ2-2|-|15|TRBV28
TGTGCCAGCAGTTGGGCCCGGACGAACACCGGGGAGCTGTTTTTT
CASSWARTNTGELFF
>-|TRBJ2-3|TRBD2|18|TRBV7-3
TGTGCCACTTTGTGTATCACTAGCGGGTGGGAGAGCACAGATACGCAGTATTTT
CATLCITSGWESTDTQYF
>-|TRBJ2-3|TRBD2|13|TRBV29-1
TGCAGTATTTTAGCGGGAGGGACAGATACGCAGTATTTT
CSILAGGTDTQYF
>few|TRBJ2-2|TRBD2|16|TRBV20-1
TGCAGTGCTTCTTGGGGGCCGGGACTAGCGACCGGGGAGCTGTTTTTT
CSASWGPGLATGELFF
>few|TRBJ1-5|-|14|TRBV5-1
TGCGCCAGCAGCCTGGAGGAGGGCAATCAGCCCCAGCATTTT
CASSLEEGNQPQHF
>-|TRBJ1-6|-|13|TRBV5-1
TGCGCCAGCAGCCCAGATCAGGGGACACCCCTCCACTTT
CASSPDQGTPLHF
>few|TRBJ2-2|-|18|TRBV3-1
TGTGCCAGCAGCCAAGTTCCCTGGGCGGGCCCGAACACCGGGGAGCTGTTTTTT
CASSQVPWAGPNTGELFF
>-|TRBJ1-3|-|14|TRBV6-1
TGTGCCAGCAGCCTACAGGGAGGTGGAAACACCATATATTTT
CASSLQGGGNTIYF
>-|TRBJ1-1|-|15|TRBV13
TGTGCCAGCAGCTCCTGGGGGACATACGACACTGAAGCTTTCTTT
CASSSWGTYDTEAFF
>-|TRBJ1-3|-|16|TRBV11-2
TGTGCCAGCAGCTTAGGCTGGGGGGGTACTGGAAACACCATATATTTT
CASSLGWGGTGNTIYF
>few|TRBJ2-1|-|12|TRBV12-3/TRBV12-4
TGTGCCAGCAGTTACCCGCTGGGGGCGCAGTTCTTC
CASSYPLGAQFF
>-|TRBJ2-3|TRBD2|17|TRBV4-1
TGCGCCAGCAGCCAAGATCTGGCTAGCGGGAGAACAGATACGCAGTATTTT
CASSQDLASGRTDTQYF
>few|TRBJ2-2|-|14|TRBV12-3/TRBV12-4
TGTGCCAGCAGCCCGACACCGAACACCGGGGAGCTGTTTTTT
CASSPTPNTGELFF
>many|TRBJ2-2|-|15|TRBV20-1
TGCAGTGCTAGAGACCGCCTAGCGAACACCGGGGAGCTGTTTTTT
CSARDRLANTGELFF
>-|TRBJ1-1|-|14|TRBV20-1
TGCAGTGCTAGAGAGGCGGGGATAACACTGGTAGCTTTCTTT
CSAREAGITLVAFF
>-|TRBJ2-5|TRBD2|16|TRBV28
TGTGCCAGCAGTGCGACCGGGACTAGCAAATCAGAGACCCAGTACTTC
CASSATGTSKSETQYF
>-|TRBJ1-1|-|11|TRBV11-2
TGTGCCAGCAGACAGGGCTCTGAAGCTTTCTTT
CASRQGSEAFF
>few|TRBJ2-7|TRBD2|16|TRBV20-1
TGCAGTGCTACTGCCCCCCGACTAGCGGGAAACTACGAGCAGTACTTC
CSATAPRLAGNYEQYF
>-|TRBJ2-7|-|14|TRBV21-1
TGTGCCAGCAGCAAAACAGGGTTGGTGTACGAGCAGTACTTC
CASSKTGLVYEQYF
>few|TRBJ2-5|TRBD1|15|TRBV5-1
TGCGCCAGCAACCGTGTAGGGACAGACCAAGAGACCCAGTACTTC
CASNRVGTDQETQYF
>-|TRBJ2-3|TRBD2|16|TRBV20-1
TGCAGTGCTAGAGAACGGGTAGCGGGGGGGCTCTATACGCAGTATTTT
CSARERVAGGLYTQYF
>-|TRBJ2-2|TRBD1|16|TRBV10-3
TGTGCCATCAGTCACACCGGGACAGGGAAGACTGGGGAGCTGTTTTTT
CAISHTGTGKTGELFF
>-|TRBJ1-1|-|14|TRBV30
TGTTCTCTTAAGGGGCAGGGCTGGGGGACTGAAGCTTTCTTT
CSLKGQGWGTEAFF
>-|TRBJ2-3|TRBD2|15|TRBV7-8
TGTGCCAGCAGCTCGGGGGGGGTTAGCACAGATACGCAGTATTTT
CASSSGGVSTDTQYF
>-|TRBJ2-7|TRBD1|14|TRBV7-2
TGTGCCAGCACAAGGGACAGGGGTTCCTACGAGCAGTACTTC
CASTRDRGSYEQYF
>many|TRBJ1-1|-|14|TRBV27
TGTGCCAGCAGTTTTTCCGGGCCGAACACTGAAGCTTTCTTT
CASSFSGPNTEAFF
>many|TRBJ2-1|-|16|TRBV12-3/TRBV12-4
TGTGCCAGCAGTTCATTAGGGCGGAGCTCCTACAATGAGCAGTTCTTC
CASSSLGRSSYNEQFF
>-|TRBJ2-5|TRBD1|16|TRBV28
TGTGCCAGCAGCCAGGGCCTAGGGACAGCCCAAGAGACCCAGTACTTC
CASSQGLGTAQETQYF
>-|TRBJ1-5|TRBD1|17|TRBV6-4
TGTGCCAGCAGTGCGGGGACACGGACAGGGCACAATCAGCCCCAGCATTTT
CASSAGTRTGHNQPQHF
>many|TRBJ2-7|-|14|TRBV20-1
TGCAGTGCTGGCCTTGGAGTAAGGTCCTACGAGCAGTACTTC
CSAGLGVRSYEQYF
>-|TRBJ1-6|TRBD1|15|TRBV28
TGTGCCAGCAGCAATCCCGGGACAGGGAATTCACCCCTCCACTTT
CASSNPGTGNSPLHF
>many|TRBJ2-5|-|14|TRBV14
TGTGCCAGCAGCCAGGGGGCGAGGAGTGAGACCCAGTACTTC
CASSQGARSETQYF
>many|TRBJ1-4|-|11|TRBV12-3/TRBV12-4
TGTGCCAGCAGTGCTAATGAAAAACTGTTTTTT
CASSANEKLFF